This T cell receptor (beta chain) derives from a study of blood T cell repertoires in COVID-19. Study as a whole: Samples taken during acute and convalescent COVID-19 were collected in the United States, Italy and Spain.

Original methodology: Quantification of nucleated cells was approximated via reference gene primer amplification. Profiled with immunoSEQ multiplex PCR; TCRdb holds only in-frame clones, not every one. V and J calls plus clone size are reproduced from that table; the DNA served to infer D and trimming. The table has about 300,000 clones, around 90% seen once. The germline gives CDR1 SGHTA, CDR2 FQGNSA. The CDR3 is made up of 15 amino acids. The V gene lost 1 base and the J gene lost 0 bases, with 10 bases spanning the gap. The sequencing input was peripheral blood. J is TRBJ2-7 and V is TRBV7-2, with D unresolved. The TCR was taken from a man in his sixties or seventies with acute or convalescent COVID-19. The CDR3 spells CASSLGVVGSYEQYF. CDR3 DNA sequence: TGTGCCAGCAGCTTAGGAGTTGTCGGCTCCTACGAGCAGTACTTC.